This is a list of T cell receptor beta chains from one sample in a study of OX40 agonist ivuxolimab in advanced cancers. Clones were sequenced by immunoSEQ multiplex PCR, and TCRdb holds only the in-frame ones, with some missing. In the table there are 22,000 or so clones, around 84% of which are singletons. The sequencing used CD4+ or CD8+ T cells sorted from blood, collected in a trial of the OX40 agonist ivuxolimab. The receptors shown here come from an adult with an advanced solid tumor such as melanoma, head and neck, liver or kidney cancer. Each CDR3 is given with its conserved first and last residue. A D gene is named only where the DNA matches it firmly. Clone size appears in some rows only: once, few, many, or a class for an expanded clone.

abundance,v_gene,d_gene,j_gene,CDR3aa,CDR3nt
-,TRBV5-1,-,TRBJ2-2,CASSVGTQGNTGELFF,TGCGCCAGCAGCGTCGGGACTCAGGGGAACACCGGGGAGCTGTTTTTT
-,TRBV30,TRBD2,TRBJ2-7,CAWSSPSGKGSYEQYF,TGTGCCTGGAGTTCACCTAGCGGGAAAGGGTCCTACGAGCAGTACTTC
few,TRBV14,-,TRBJ2-5,CASSQVLETQYF,TGTGCCAGCAGCCAAGTTCTTGAGACCCAGTACTTC
-,TRBV7-2,-,TRBJ2-7,CASSLGGGAREQYF,TGTGCCAGCAGCTTAGGAGGGGGGGCGCGGGAGCAGTACTTC
once,TRBV7-2,-,TRBJ2-2,CASTQGRQFLASGELFF,TGTGCCAGCACCCAAGGGAGGCAGTTCCTTGCCTCCGGGGAGCTGTTTTTT
few,TRBV5-6,-,TRBJ1-1,CASSLGRNTEAFF,TGTGCCAGCAGCTTGGGTAGGAACACTGAAGCTTTCTTT
-,TRBV4-1,TRBD1,TRBJ1-1,CASSPQGVGNTEAFF,TGCGCCAGCAGCCCCCAGGGGGTCGGGAACACTGAAGCTTTCTTT
-,TRBV6-5,TRBD1,TRBJ1-2,CASSQGQGDGYTF,TGTGCCAGCAGCCAGGGACAGGGGGATGGCTACACCTTC
-,TRBV27,TRBD1,TRBJ2-7,CASSSSGTGSYEQYF,TGTGCCAGCAGTTCATCCGGGACAGGGTCCTACGAGCAGTACTTC
-,TRBV20-1,-,TRBJ2-3,CSAPGQSLPYF,TGCAGTGCCCCTGGACAGAGCCTCCCGTATTTT
-,TRBV2,TRBD2,TRBJ2-7,CASRPRTSGSFHEQYF,TGTGCCAGCAGGCCTAGGACTAGCGGGAGTTTCCACGAGCAGTACTTC
-,TRBV6-1,-,TRBJ2-1,CASSGEGGLYNEQFF,TGTGCCAGCAGCGGAGAAGGGGGGCTCTACAATGAGCAGTTCTTC
once,TRBV2,-,TRBJ2-3,CASQTGGSTDTQYF,TGTGCCAGTCAGACAGGAGGCAGCACAGATACGCAGTATTTT
-,TRBV6-6,TRBD1,TRBJ1-2,CASTTQGGGYGYTF,TGTGCCAGCACTACACAGGGGGGGGGCTATGGCTACACCTTC
few,TRBV6-1,TRBD2,TRBJ2-3,CASRLSGGADTQYF,TGTGCCAGCCGCCTTAGCGGGGGCGCAGATACGCAGTATTTT
-,TRBV5-8,-,TRBJ1-2,CASTLRGLSTDGYTF,TGTGCCAGCACTTTAAGAGGGCTTTCAACCGATGGCTACACCTTC
-,TRBV14,TRBD2,TRBJ2-3,CASSQVFRLGAGGRRTDTQYF,TGTGCCAGCAGCCAAGTTTTCCGGCTCGGAGCGGGGGGCCGTCGAACAGATACGCAGTATTTT
-,TRBV2,-,TRBJ1-1,CASRVTNTEAFF,TGTGCCAGCAGGGTTACGAACACTGAAGCTTTCTTT
few,TRBV11-2,-,TRBJ2-2,CASSRRGNTGELFF,TGTGCCAGCAGCCGCAGGGGTAACACCGGGGAGCTGTTTTTT
-,TRBV7-3,-,TRBJ1-3,CASSLASSPFSGNTIYF,TGTGCCAGCAGCTTAGCGTCCAGCCCTTTCTCTGGAAACACCATATATTTT
-,TRBV10-3,TRBD1,TRBJ2-3,CAIRDTGGTDTQYF,TGTGCCATAAGGGACACAGGGGGCACAGATACGCAGTATTTT
-,TRBV7-3,TRBD1,TRBJ1-2,CASTGTELNYGYTF,TGTGCCAGCACCGGGACAGAGCTGAACTATGGCTACACCTTC
-,TRBV18,TRBD2,TRBJ2-5,CASSPRQLAGKETQYF,TGTGCCAGCTCACCACGGCAACTAGCGGGGAAAGAGACCCAGTACTTC
-,TRBV4-1,-,TRBJ1-2,CASSQGEEPTGYTF,TGCGCCAGCAGCCAAGGAGAGGAACCGACTGGCTACACCTTC
-,TRBV4-1,-,TRBJ1-4,CASSQRAEATNEKLFF,TGCGCCAGCAGCCAAAGGGCCGAGGCAACTAATGAAAAACTGTTTTTT
-,TRBV2,TRBD1,TRBJ1-4,CASGSLTGIGEKLFF,TGTGCCAGCGGCTCCCTGACAGGGATCGGGGAAAAACTGTTTTTT
-,TRBV27,TRBD2,TRBJ2-1,CASSYGLAANEQFF,TGTGCCAGCAGTTACGGACTAGCGGCCAATGAGCAGTTCTTC
-,TRBV6-5,TRBD2,TRBJ2-1,CASSYSTGGGYNEQFF,TGTGCCAGCAGTTACTCGACGGGAGGAGGGTACAATGAGCAGTTCTTC
-,TRBV5-4,-,TRBJ2-5,CASSRDRFGKTQYF,TGTGCCAGCAGCCGCGACAGGTTCGGGAAGACCCAGTACTTC
-,TRBV6-5,TRBD1,TRBJ1-5,CASRKQGYQPQHF,TGTGCCAGCAGAAAACAGGGGTATCAGCCCCAGCATTTT
once,TRBV6-1,-,TRBJ1-5,CASSEFAGTPNQPQHF,TGTGCCAGCAGTGAATTTGCAGGGACGCCTAATCAGCCCCAGCATTTT
-,TRBV10-2,TRBD1,TRBJ2-5,CATGQGVETQYF,TGCGCCACGGGACAGGGTGTAGAGACCCAGTACTTC
-,TRBV6-5,-,TRBJ2-1,CASSKYSYNEQFF,TGTGCCAGCAGTAAGTATAGTTACAATGAGCAGTTCTTC
-,TRBV7-9,-,TRBJ2-2,CASSSTDSPNTGELFF,TGTGCCAGCAGCTCCACAGACAGCCCGAACACCGGGGAGCTGTTTTTT
-,TRBV5-1,TRBD1,TRBJ2-5,CASSRSRGQETQYF,TGCGCCAGCAGCCGGTCCAGGGGGCAGGAGACCCAGTACTTC
-,TRBV5-1,TRBD1,TRBJ2-2,CASSPNTGVGAGELFF,TGCGCCAGCAGCCCCAACACAGGGGTGGGAGCCGGGGAGCTGTTTTTT
-,TRBV7-9,-,TRBJ1-4,CASSLGHLEKLFF,TGTGCCAGCAGCTTAGGACATCTTGAAAAACTGTTTTTT
-,TRBV6-1,-,TRBJ1-4,CASSEHNEKLFF,TGTGCCAGCAGTGAGCATAATGAAAAACTGTTTTTT
-,TRBV5-4,TRBD1,TRBJ2-1,CASSLRDRAYNEQFF,TGTGCCAGCAGCCTGAGGGACAGGGCCTACAATGAGCAGTTCTTC
few,TRBV19,-,TRBJ1-1,CASRSTGTRAFF,TGTGCCAGTAGATCAACAGGGACGCGAGCTTTCTTT
-,TRBV6-5,TRBD1,TRBJ1-2,CASSPPSPGGRGYTF,TGTGCCAGCAGTCCTCCTAGCCCAGGGGGCCGGGGCTACACCTTC
-,TRBV2,-,TRBJ2-1,CASSAQRSYNEQFF,TGTGCCAGCAGTGCCCAGCGCTCCTACAATGAGCAGTTCTTC